One and the same sample provided the 2 T cell receptor beta chains below, sequenced in a study of cytomegalovirus exposure and HLA in healthy donors. The PCR used 60 Vbeta and 13 Jbeta primers. TCRdb keeps only in-frame clones here, not all; method: immunoSEQ multiplex PCR. The data hold about 180,000 clones, with roughly 76% observed a single time. The sequenced sample consisted of PBMCs. The receptors derive from a woman younger than 35 in good health and CMV-seropositive.

The rearrangement joins TRBV5-6 to TRBJ1-2; D perhaps matches TRBD1 (5 bases). The CDR3 has 15 amino acids. V was clipped by 4 bases and J by 3 bases, with 16 bases between them. The germline V gene has CDR1 SGHDT and CDR2 YYEEEE. The CDR3 sequence: CASSPGTAGHYGYTF. The CDR3 DNA reads TGTGCCAGCAGCCCAGGGACTGCAGGCCACTATGGCTACACCTTC.

The chain combines TRBV5-1 with TRBJ1-4; D remains unclear. The CDR3 contains 14 residues. Per the germline V gene, CDR1 is SGHRS and CDR2 is YFSETQ. V gave up 3 bases and J gave up 4 bases, with 10 bases separating them. The chain's CDR3 is CASSSGELNEKLFF. CDR3 DNA sequence: TGCGCCAGCAGCTCCGGGGAACTTAATGAAAAACTGTTTTTT.